Listed here is a single TCR beta chain. Original data processing: Reference gene primers were amplified, and this amplification served to estimate nucleated cell counts. Produced via immunoSEQ multiplex PCR; TCRdb's table is partial and in-frame only. That table supplies the V and J calls and clone size; D and trimming were determined from the DNA. The repertoire includes approximately 220,000 clones, 83% of them detected once, and nearly 5% sits in the top ten. The data are from a study of blood T cell repertoires in COVID-19. This CDR3 region has 15 residues. Trimming left V 5 bases short and J 5 bases short, with 15 bases between. The germline gives CDR1 SGHAT, CDR2 FQNNGV. Living in about 25 US areas, the participants were between roughly 18 and 90 years of age.

Material for sequencing was PBMCs or T cells enriched from blood (not recorded which). The receptor was derived from a woman in her 50s who had been exposed to COVID-19. This chain connects TRBV11-2 to TRBJ2-2; TRBD1 might be the D (6 bases). The CDR3 loop is CASSPDRSTTGELFF. The CDR3 DNA reads TGTGCCAGCAGCCCCGACAGGAGCACTACCGGGGAGCTGTTTTTT.